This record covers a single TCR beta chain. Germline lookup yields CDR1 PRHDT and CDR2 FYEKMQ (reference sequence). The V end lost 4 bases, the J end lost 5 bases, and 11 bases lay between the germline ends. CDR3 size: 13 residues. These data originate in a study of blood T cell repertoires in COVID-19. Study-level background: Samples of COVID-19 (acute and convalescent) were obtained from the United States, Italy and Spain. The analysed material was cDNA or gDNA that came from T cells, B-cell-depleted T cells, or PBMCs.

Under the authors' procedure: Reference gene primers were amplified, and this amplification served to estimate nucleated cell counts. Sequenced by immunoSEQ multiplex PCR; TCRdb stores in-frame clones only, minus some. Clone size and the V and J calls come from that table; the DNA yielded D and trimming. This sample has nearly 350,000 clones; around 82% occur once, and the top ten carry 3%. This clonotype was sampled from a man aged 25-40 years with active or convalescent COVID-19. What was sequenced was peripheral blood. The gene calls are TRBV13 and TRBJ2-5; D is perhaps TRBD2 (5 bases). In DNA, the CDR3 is TGTGCCAGCAGCTCCCCTCGAGGGGAGACCCAGTACTTC. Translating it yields CASSSPRGETQYF.